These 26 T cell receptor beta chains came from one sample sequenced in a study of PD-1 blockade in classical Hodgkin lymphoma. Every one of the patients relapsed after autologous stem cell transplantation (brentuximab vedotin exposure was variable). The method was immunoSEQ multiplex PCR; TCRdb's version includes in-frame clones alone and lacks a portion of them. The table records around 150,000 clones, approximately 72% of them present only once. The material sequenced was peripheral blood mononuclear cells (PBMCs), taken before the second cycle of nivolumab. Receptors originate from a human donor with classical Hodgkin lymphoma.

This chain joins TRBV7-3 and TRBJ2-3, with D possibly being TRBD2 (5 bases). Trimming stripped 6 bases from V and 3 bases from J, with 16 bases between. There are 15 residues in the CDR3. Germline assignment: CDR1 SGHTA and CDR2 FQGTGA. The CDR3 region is CASSPRPGSTDTQYF. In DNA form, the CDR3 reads TGTGCCAGCAGTCCTCGACCGGGGTCAACAGATACGCAGTATTTT.

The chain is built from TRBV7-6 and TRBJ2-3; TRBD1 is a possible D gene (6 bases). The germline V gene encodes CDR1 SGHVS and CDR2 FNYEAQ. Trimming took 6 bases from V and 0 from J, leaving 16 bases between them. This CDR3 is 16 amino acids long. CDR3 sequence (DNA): TGTGCCAGCAGTTGGCGGACAGAAACTAGCACAGATACGCAGTATTTT. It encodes CASSWRTETSTDTQYF.

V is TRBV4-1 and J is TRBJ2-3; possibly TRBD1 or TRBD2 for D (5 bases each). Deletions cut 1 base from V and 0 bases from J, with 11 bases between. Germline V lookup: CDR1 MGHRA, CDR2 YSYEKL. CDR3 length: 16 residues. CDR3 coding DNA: TGCGCCAGCAGCCAAGCCGGGACCCCGAGCACAGATACGCAGTATTTT. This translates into CASSQAGTPSTDTQYF.

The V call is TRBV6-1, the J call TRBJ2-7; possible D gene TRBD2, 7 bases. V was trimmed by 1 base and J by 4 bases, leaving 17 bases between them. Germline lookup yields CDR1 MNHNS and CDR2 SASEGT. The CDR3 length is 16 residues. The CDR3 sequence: CASSEELRGGRYEQYF. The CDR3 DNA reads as TGTGCCAGCAGTGAAGAGTTGAGGGGGGGCCGATACGAGCAGTACTTC.

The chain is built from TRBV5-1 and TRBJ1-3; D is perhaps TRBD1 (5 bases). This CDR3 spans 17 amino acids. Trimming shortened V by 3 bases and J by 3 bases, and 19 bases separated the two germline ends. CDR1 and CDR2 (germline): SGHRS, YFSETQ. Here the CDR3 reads CASSYLSGPSFGNTIYF. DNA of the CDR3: TGCGCCAGCAGCTATTTATCAGGGCCAAGTTTTGGAAACACCATATATTTT. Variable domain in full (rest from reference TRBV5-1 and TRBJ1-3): KAGVTQTPRYLIKTRGQQVTLSCSPISGHRSVSWYQQTPGQGLQFLFEYFSETQRNKGNFPGRFSGRQFSNSRSEMNVSTLELGDSALYLCASSYLSGPSFGNTIYFGEGSWLTVV.

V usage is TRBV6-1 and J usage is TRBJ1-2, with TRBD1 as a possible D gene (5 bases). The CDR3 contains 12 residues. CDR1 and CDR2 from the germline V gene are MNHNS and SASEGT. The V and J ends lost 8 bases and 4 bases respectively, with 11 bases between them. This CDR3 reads CASVDTIYGYTF. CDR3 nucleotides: TGTGCCAGCGTGGACACAATCTATGGCTACACCTTC.

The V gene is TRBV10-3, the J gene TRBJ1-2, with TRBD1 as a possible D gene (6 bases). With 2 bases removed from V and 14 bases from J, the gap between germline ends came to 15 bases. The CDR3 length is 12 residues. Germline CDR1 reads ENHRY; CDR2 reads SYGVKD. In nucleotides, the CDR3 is TGTGCCATCAGTGAGGTTGACAGGTCTCGGACCTTC. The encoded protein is CAISEVDRSRTF.

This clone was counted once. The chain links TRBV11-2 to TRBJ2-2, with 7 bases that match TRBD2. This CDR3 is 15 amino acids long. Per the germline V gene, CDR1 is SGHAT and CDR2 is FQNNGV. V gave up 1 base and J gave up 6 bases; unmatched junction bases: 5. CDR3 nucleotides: TGTGCCAGCAGCTTAGTTGCGGGAGTTGCCGGGGAGCTGTTTTTT. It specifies CASSLVAGVAGELFF.

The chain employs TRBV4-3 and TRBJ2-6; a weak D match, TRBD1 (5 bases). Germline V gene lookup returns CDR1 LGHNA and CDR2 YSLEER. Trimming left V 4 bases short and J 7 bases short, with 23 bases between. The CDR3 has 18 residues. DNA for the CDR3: TGCGCCAGCAGCCCACTCGCGGCAGGGTGGCCCTTCGCCAACGTCCTGACTTTC. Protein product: CASSPLAAGWPFANVLTF.

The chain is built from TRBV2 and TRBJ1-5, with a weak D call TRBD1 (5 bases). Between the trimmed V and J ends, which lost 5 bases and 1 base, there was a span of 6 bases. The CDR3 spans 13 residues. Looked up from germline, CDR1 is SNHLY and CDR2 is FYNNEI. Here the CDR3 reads CASSYRSNQPQHF. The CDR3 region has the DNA TGTGCCAGCAGTTACAGGAGCAATCAGCCCCAGCATTTT.

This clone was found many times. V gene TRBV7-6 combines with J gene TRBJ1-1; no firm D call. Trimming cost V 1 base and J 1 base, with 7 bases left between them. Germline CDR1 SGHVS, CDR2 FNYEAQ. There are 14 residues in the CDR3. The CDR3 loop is CASSLDGWNTEAFF. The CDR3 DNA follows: TGTGCCAGCAGCTTAGACGGGTGGAACACTGAAGCTTTCTTT.

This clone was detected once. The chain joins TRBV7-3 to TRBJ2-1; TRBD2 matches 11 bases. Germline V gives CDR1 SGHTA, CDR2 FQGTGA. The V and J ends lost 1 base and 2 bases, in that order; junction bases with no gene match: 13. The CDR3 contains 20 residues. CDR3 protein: CASSLNRRPTSGSTYNEQFF. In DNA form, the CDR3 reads TGTGCCAGCAGCTTAAACCGCCGCCCTACTAGCGGGAGTACCTACAATGAGCAGTTCTTC.

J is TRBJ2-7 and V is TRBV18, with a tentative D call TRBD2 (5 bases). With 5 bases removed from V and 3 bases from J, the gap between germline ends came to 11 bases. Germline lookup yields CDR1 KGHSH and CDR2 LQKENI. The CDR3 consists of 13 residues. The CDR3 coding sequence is TGTGCCAGCTCAATGCGGGCCAGCTACGAGCAGTACTTC. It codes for CASSMRASYEQYF.

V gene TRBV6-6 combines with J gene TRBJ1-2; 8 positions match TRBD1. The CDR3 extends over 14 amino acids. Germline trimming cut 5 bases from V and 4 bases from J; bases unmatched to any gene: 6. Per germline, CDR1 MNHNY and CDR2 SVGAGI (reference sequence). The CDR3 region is CASSPGGGSYGYTF. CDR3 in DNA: TGTGCCAGCAGTCCAGGGGGCGGGAGCTATGGCTACACCTTC.

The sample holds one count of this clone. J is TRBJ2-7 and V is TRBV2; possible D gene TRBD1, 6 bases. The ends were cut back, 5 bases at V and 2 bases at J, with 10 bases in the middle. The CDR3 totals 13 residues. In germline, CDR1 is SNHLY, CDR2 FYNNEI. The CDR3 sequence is CASSSQGPYEQYF. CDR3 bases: TGTGCCAGCAGTAGTCAGGGGCCCTACGAGCAGTACTTC.

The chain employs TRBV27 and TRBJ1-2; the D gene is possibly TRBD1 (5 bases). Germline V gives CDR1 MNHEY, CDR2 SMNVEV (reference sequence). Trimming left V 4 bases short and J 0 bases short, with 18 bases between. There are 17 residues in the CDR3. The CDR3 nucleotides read TGTGCCAGCAGTTCAGGGAGACATCTAGACACTAACTATGGCTACACCTTC. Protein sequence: CASSSGRHLDTNYGYTF.

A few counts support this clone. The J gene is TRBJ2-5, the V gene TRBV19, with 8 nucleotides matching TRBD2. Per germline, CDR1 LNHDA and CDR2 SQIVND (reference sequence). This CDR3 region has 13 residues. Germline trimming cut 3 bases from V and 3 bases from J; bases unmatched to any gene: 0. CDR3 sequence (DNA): TGTGCCAGTAGTATTAGCGGGGAAGAGACCCAGTACTTC. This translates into CASSISGEETQYF.

CDR3 in amino acids: CASSLRAADQPQHF. The DNA of the CDR3 is TGTGCCAGCAGCTTACGCGCAGCCGATCAGCCCCAGCATTTT. The rearrangement uses TRBV7-9 and TRBJ1-5; no firm D call. The CDR3 loop spans 14 amino acids. CDR1 and CDR2 (germline): SEHNR, FQNEAQ (reference sequence). V was clipped by 2 bases and J by 5 bases, with 10 bases between them.

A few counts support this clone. CDR3 DNA: TGTGCCAGCAGTGACACAGGTGAAGCTTTCTTT. It yields the protein CASSDTGEAFF. V is TRBV6-5 and J is TRBJ1-1, with D maybe TRBD1 (5 bases). The CDR3 spans 11 residues. The germline V and J ends were trimmed by 5 bases and 7 bases, with 8 bases remaining between them. The germline V gene has CDR1 MNHEY and CDR2 SVGAGI.

The CDR3 region is CASSFRTGGEGTQYF. CDR3 in DNA: TGTGCCAGCAGCTTTAGGACAGGGGGTGAAGGGACCCAGTACTTC. This chain joins TRBV5-6 and TRBJ2-5, with 10 nucleotides matching TRBD1. Germline CDR1 SGHDT, CDR2 YYEEEE. The CDR3 is 15 residues long. J was trimmed by 7 bases and V by 2 bases; bases with no gene match: 8.

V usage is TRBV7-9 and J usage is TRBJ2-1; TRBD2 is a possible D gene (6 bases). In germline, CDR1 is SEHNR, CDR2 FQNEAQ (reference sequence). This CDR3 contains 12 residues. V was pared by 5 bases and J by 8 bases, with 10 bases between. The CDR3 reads CASSRGRDEQFF. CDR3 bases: TGTGCCAGCAGCCGGGGGAGAGATGAGCAGTTCTTC.

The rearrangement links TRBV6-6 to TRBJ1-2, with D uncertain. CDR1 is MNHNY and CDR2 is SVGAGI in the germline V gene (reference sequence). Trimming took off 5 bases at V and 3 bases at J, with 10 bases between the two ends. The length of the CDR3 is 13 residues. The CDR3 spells CASSNLGHYGYTF. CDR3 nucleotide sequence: TGTGCCAGCAGTAATCTAGGGCACTATGGCTACACCTTC.

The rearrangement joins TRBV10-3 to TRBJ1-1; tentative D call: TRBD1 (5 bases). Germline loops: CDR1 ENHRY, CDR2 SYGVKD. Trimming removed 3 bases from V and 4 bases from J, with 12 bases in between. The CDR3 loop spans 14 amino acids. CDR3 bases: TGTGCCATCAGTGAAGGGGTGGTGGGCACTGAAGCTTTCTTT. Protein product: CAISEGVVGTEAFF.

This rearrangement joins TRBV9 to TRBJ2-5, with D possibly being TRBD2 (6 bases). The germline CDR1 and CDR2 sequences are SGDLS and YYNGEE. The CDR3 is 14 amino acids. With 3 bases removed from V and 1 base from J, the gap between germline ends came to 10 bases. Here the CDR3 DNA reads TGTGCCAGCAGCGCGGGACTGGTCCAAGAGACCCAGTACTTC. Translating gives CASSAGLVQETQYF.

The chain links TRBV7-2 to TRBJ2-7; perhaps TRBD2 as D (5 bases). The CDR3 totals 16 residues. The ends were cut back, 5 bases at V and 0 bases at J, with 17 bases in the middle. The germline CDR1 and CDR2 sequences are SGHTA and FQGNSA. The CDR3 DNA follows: TGTGCCAGCAGCCTTGGAGCGGAGCAGAGCTCCTACGAGCAGTACTTC. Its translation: CASSLGAEQSSYEQYF.

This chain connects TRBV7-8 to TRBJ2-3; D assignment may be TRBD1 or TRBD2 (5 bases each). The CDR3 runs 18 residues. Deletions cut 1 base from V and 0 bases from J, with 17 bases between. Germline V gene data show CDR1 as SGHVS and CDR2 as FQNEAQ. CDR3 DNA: TGTGCCAGCAGCTTAGTAGGAAGGGGAGCGTACAGCACAGATACGCAGTATTTT. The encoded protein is CASSLVGRGAYSTDTQYF.